This record looks at one TCR beta chain sequence and its context. The sample originates from a study of cytomegalovirus exposure and HLA in healthy donors. It was with 60 Vbeta and 13 Jbeta primers that the PCR ran. TCRdb's table, derived via immunoSEQ multiplex PCR, lists solely in-frame clones and lacks some. The sample consists of around 150,000 clones, about 66% of them appearing once. The V and J ends lost 5 bases and 4 bases, in that order; junction bases with no gene match: 12. This CDR3 has 19 amino acids. The germline V gene encodes CDR1 SEHNR and CDR2 FQNEAQ (reference sequence). The sequenced sample consisted of PBMCs. This chain links TRBV7-9 with TRBJ2-2, with TRBD2 identical over 14 bases. The TCR was taken from a male donor in good health and CMV-seronegative. CDR3 in DNA: TGTGCCAGCAGCCGCCTCCGACTAGCGGGGGGGTCAGTCACCGGGGAGCTGTTTTTT. This encodes CASSRLRLAGGSVTGELFF.